This entry features one TCR beta chain sequence. Clones were sequenced by immunoSEQ multiplex PCR, and TCRdb holds only the in-frame ones, with some missing. This table has 30,000 or so clones, 75% to 95% appearing once. V lost 0 bases to trimming and J lost 8 bases; unmatched junction nucleotides: 5. CDR3 length: 16 amino acids. CDR1 and CDR2 (germline): SGDLS, YYNGEE. Relapse was seen in all patients after autologous stem cell transplantation, and brentuximab vedotin exposure was variable. Magnetic negative selection purified CD4+ T cells from thawed PBMCs. This sample stems from a study of PD-1 blockade in classical Hodgkin lymphoma.

This TCR derives from a human donor with classical Hodgkin lymphoma. The input for sequencing was CD4+ T cells from blood, taken at baseline. The genes are TRBV9 and TRBJ1-4; TRBD1 agrees at 12 bases. CDR3 sequence (DNA): TGTGCCAGCAGCGTAGAGCGAGGGACAGGGGGCGAAAAACTGTTTTTT. It specifies CASSVERGTGGEKLFF.